These T cell receptor beta chains were read from a single sample in a study of CD8+ T cells in alopecia areata. Profiling relied on immunoSEQ multiplex PCR, and the TCRdb table lists in-frame clones only, not all of them. The table has around 80,000 clones, 51% seen once. The sequenced sample consisted of NKG2D-high CD8+ T cells sorted from blood. All receptors derive from a human donor with alopecia areata. Each CDR3 is given with its conserved first and last residue. The D gene is left open where the match is weak. Where a row states a size, it is once, few, many or the class of an expanded clone; other rows omit it.

J gene	CDR3 length	V gene	D gene	clone size	CDR3 DNA	CDR3 protein
TRBJ2-7	14	TRBV4-1	-	-	TGCGCCAGCAGCCAAGATGAAGGTTCCTACGAGCAGTACTTC	CASSQDEGSYEQYF
TRBJ1-5	13	TRBV30	-	-	TGTGCCTGGAGTGCTGGAAACAATCAGCCCCAGCATTTT	CAWSAGNNQPQHF
TRBJ2-1	11	TRBV7-9	-	-	TGTGCCAGCTCGGGCCAGAATGAGCAGTTCTTC	CASSGQNEQFF
TRBJ2-2	12	TRBV30	TRBD1	-	TGTGCCGGACCTACAGGGGCCGGGGAGCTGTTTTTT	CAGPTGAGELFF
TRBJ2-2	13	TRBV7-8	-	-	TGTGCCAGCAGTATCGGCCGCACCGGGGAGCTGTTTTTT	CASSIGRTGELFF
TRBJ1-5	15	TRBV23-1	-	-	TGCGCCAGCAGTCAAATAAGAGGGGCTGGTCAGCCCCAGCATTTT	CASSQIRGAGQPQHF
TRBJ2-2	14	TRBV21-1	-	-	TGTGCCAGCAGCACAGAGAAGGGCACCGGGGAGCTGTTTTTT	CASSTEKGTGELFF
TRBJ2-1	14	TRBV4-1	TRBD2	-	TGCGCCAGCAGCCAGCGGGGGGGCCACAATGAGCAGTTCTTC	CASSQRGGHNEQFF
TRBJ2-7	16	TRBV7-9	TRBD2	few	TGTGCCAGCAGCTTCCACCCGACTAGCGGGGGATACGAGCAGTACTTC	CASSFHPTSGGYEQYF
TRBJ2-7	14	TRBV7-8	-	few	TGTGCCAGCAGCTTAGTAAGGGTGCCCTACGAGCAGTACTTC	CASSLVRVPYEQYF
TRBJ1-6	16	TRBV27	TRBD1	-	TGTGCCAGCAGTTCCATCGGGACAGATAATAATTCACCCCTCCACTTT	CASSSIGTDNNSPLHF
TRBJ1-2	15	TRBV27	-	once	TGTGCCAGCAGTTTATCCCCAACAGGGTATAATGGCTACACCTTC	CASSLSPTGYNGYTF
TRBJ2-7	16	TRBV5-4	TRBD2	-	TGTGCCAGCAGCCGAGAGGGACTAGCGGCCTCCTACGAGCAGTACTTC	CASSREGLAASYEQYF
TRBJ1-1	13	TRBV9	-	-	TGTGCCAGCTCGGCGGGGGTGAACACTGAAGCTTTCTTT	CASSAGVNTEAFF
TRBJ2-7	13	TRBV14	-	-	TGTGCCAGCAGCCAAGGGATTGCCTACGAGCAGTACTTC	CASSQGIAYEQYF
TRBJ2-7	13	TRBV29-1	TRBD2	-	TGCAGCGTTGAAGCGGGGGGGGACAACGAGCAGTACTTC	CSVEAGGDNEQYF
TRBJ2-5	13	TRBV6-5	-	few	TGTGCCAGCAGTTACTCAGGTTATGAGACCCAGTACTTC	CASSYSGYETQYF
TRBJ2-7	12	TRBV4-1	-	few	TGCGCCAGCAGCCAACAGGGCTACGAGCAGTACTTC	CASSQQGYEQYF
TRBJ2-7	11	TRBV11-2	-	-	TGTGCCAGCAGCTACTATAGGGAGCAGTACTTC	CASSYYREQYF
TRBJ2-7	13	TRBV27	-	-	TGTGCCAGCAGTTTAAACAGGGTGAGCGAGCAGTACTTC	CASSLNRVSEQYF
TRBJ2-4	11	TRBV25-1	-	once	TGTGCCAGCAGTTGGGTGGACATTCAGTACTTC	CASSWVDIQYF
TRBJ2-6	18	TRBV11-2	TRBD1	once	TGTGCCAGCAGCGGGAGGGACAGGGTGAACTCTGGGGCCAACGTCCTGACTTTC	CASSGRDRVNSGANVLTF
TRBJ2-3	15	TRBV11-2	TRBD1	-	TGTGCCAGCAGCTTACGGACAGGGACCAGAGATACGCAGTATTTT	CASSLRTGTRDTQYF
TRBJ2-2	14	TRBV23-1	TRBD1	-	TGCGCCGGGGACAGGGGAATAGCCTCCCGGGAGCTGTTTTTT	CAGDRGIASRELFF
TRBJ1-1	15	TRBV27	-	-	TGTGCCAGCAGTTCTCATTGGGGGGAGAACACTGAAGCTTTCTTT	CASSSHWGENTEAFF
TRBJ2-5	15	TRBV10-3	-	once	TGTGCCATCAGGGAAGAAACAGGGTTTGAGGAGACCCAGTACTTC	CAIREETGFEETQYF
TRBJ2-7	15	TRBV4-2	-	-	TGTGCCAGCAGCCCTGAACCGGACAGCTCCTACGAGCAGTACTTC	CASSPEPDSSYEQYF
TRBJ2-5	12	TRBV9	-	-	TGTGCCAGCAGCGTTCTTGGGGAGACCCAGTACTTC	CASSVLGETQYF
TRBJ1-1	17	TRBV23-1	TRBD1	-	TGCGCCAGCAGTCAATCGGCCCCACGAATTGACAGGGTGGAAGCTTTCTTT	CASSQSAPRIDRVEAFF
TRBJ2-7	13	TRBV29-1	TRBD2	-	TGCAGCGTCGGGACTAGCGACTCCTACGAGCAGTACTTC	CSVGTSDSYEQYF
TRBJ2-2	18	TRBV9	TRBD2	-	TGTGCCAGCAGCGGGAGGCCCGGAGCGGGGGGCTCCACCGGGGAGCTGTTTTTT	CASSGRPGAGGSTGELFF
TRBJ1-1	11	TRBV2	-	once	TGTGCCTTCCCATGGAGAAGGGGAGCTTTCTTT	CAFPWRRGAFF
TRBJ2-5	13	TRBV7-9	-	few	TGTGCCAGCAGCTTAGTCCCAGAAGAGACCCAGTACTTC	CASSLVPEETQYF
TRBJ1-2	13	TRBV11-2	-	-	TGTGCCAGCAGTCGGACGGTCTCTGAGGGCTACACCTTC	CASSRTVSEGYTF
TRBJ2-7	15	TRBV4-2	-	once	TGTGCCAGCAGCCAAGAATGGACCTTGGCGGGCGAGCAGTACTTC	CASSQEWTLAGEQYF
TRBJ2-5	14	TRBV5-1	-	-	TGCGCCAGCAGCTTGTCTCCGTACCAAGAGACCCAGTACTTC	CASSLSPYQETQYF
TRBJ2-2	14	TRBV29-1	TRBD2	few	TGCAGCGTTCCTAGCGGGAGTATCACCGGGGAGCTGTTTTTT	CSVPSGSITGELFF
TRBJ2-3	15	TRBV6-5	TRBD1	few	TGTGCCAGCAGTGCCGGGACAGGGTTTGGAGATACGCAGTATTTT	CASSAGTGFGDTQYF
TRBJ2-3	15	TRBV25-1	TRBD1	-	TGTGCCAGCAGTGAATTTGACAGGGGAACAGATACGCAGTATTTT	CASSEFDRGTDTQYF
TRBJ2-2	12	TRBV28	-	-	TGTGCCAGCAGTTTTGATAGCGGGGAGCTGTTTTTT	CASSFDSGELFF
TRBJ2-3	11	TRBV27	-	-	TGTGCCAGCCTGGACTTTAATACGCAGTATTTT	CASLDFNTQYF
TRBJ2-1	12	TRBV28	-	-	TGTGCCAGCAGTTTCCTTCTCAATGAGCAGTTCTTC	CASSFLLNEQFF
TRBJ1-1	13	TRBV29-1	-	few	TGCAGCGCACCCCTTGGGGGGAACACTGAAGCTTTCTTT	CSAPLGGNTEAFF
TRBJ2-2	15	TRBV28	TRBD1	once	TGTGCCAGCAGTACCGGGACAGCCTACACCGGGGAGCTGTTTTTT	CASSTGTAYTGELFF
TRBJ2-5	12	TRBV29-1	-	few	TGCAGCGTTGAAGGGTCACAAGAGACCCAGTACTTC	CSVEGSQETQYF
TRBJ1-2	17	TRBV4-2	TRBD1	-	TGTGCCAGCAGCCAAGATTTTAGTGGACAGGGGCTATATGGCTACACCTTC	CASSQDFSGQGLYGYTF
TRBJ2-1	14	TRBV4-1	-	once	TGCGCCAGCAGCCCCTCCGCTCTTTACAATGAGCAGTTCTTC	CASSPSALYNEQFF
TRBJ2-1	15	TRBV7-2	TRBD2	-	TGTGCCAGCAGTTCCTGGACTAGCGGGAGAAATGAGCAGTTCTTC	CASSSWTSGRNEQFF
TRBJ2-5	13	TRBV29-1	TRBD2	-	TGCAGCGTCCATAGCGGGGATCGGGAGACCCAGTACTTC	CSVHSGDRETQYF
TRBJ2-5	15	TRBV13	TRBD2	-	TGTGCCAGCGCCTCCCCGGGACTAGAGCAAGAGACCCAGTACTTC	CASASPGLEQETQYF
TRBJ2-7	13	TRBV27	TRBD1	once	TGTGCCAGCAGTTTTGGGGACAGGGGCGTGCAGTACTTC	CASSFGDRGVQYF
TRBJ1-5	13	TRBV5-6	-	-	TGTGCCAGCAGCTTTGGGCCCCCTTCGCCCCAGCATTTT	CASSFGPPSPQHF
TRBJ2-7	12	TRBV29-1	-	-	TGCAGCGTTGAGGCCAGAACCTACGAGCAGTACTTC	CSVEARTYEQYF
TRBJ2-1	14	TRBV4-2	-	few	TGTGCCAGCAGCCGGGACCCGGGGCCCAATGAGCAGTTCTTC	CASSRDPGPNEQFF
TRBJ2-7	14	TRBV11-2	TRBD1	few	TGTGCCAGCAGCTTAGGACAGGGGGCGTACGAGCAGTACTTC	CASSLGQGAYEQYF
TRBJ2-7	13	TRBV29-1	-	-	TGCAGCGTTGAAAGCGGGCGCGGGGACGAGCAGTACTTC	CSVESGRGDEQYF
TRBJ2-3	13	TRBV28	-	few	TGTGCCAGCACCGGAGTGTCCACAGATACGCAGTATTTT	CASTGVSTDTQYF
TRBJ1-2	14	TRBV29-1	-	-	TGCAGCGTTGAGTACAGGGTAAACTGGGATGGCTACACCTTC	CSVEYRVNWDGYTF
TRBJ2-3	16	TRBV6-6	-	few	TGTGCCAGCAGTTACGATGTCAGGGGAGGCCCAGATACGCAGTATTTT	CASSYDVRGGPDTQYF